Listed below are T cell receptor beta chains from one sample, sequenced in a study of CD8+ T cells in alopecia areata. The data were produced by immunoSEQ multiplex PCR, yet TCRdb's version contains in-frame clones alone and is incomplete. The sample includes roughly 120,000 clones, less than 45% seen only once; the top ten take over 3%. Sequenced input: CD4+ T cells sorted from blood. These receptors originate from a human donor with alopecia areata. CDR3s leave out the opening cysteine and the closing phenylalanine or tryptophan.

ASSSPGGGWDEQF	TRBV7-3	TRBJ2-1
ASSFHEQF	TRBV7-9	TRBJ2-1
SVEVDRGRTEAF	TRBV29-1	TRBJ1-1
ASSLTVQETQY	TRBV7-3	TRBJ2-5
AYLQLAPWGDTQY	TRBV21-1	TRBJ2-3
SATSDRGVEAF	TRBV29-1	TRBJ1-1
SVAPGLVRETQY	TRBV29-1	TRBJ2-5
ASSQGRYNSPLH	TRBV14	TRBJ1-6
ASSLQGFDTGELF	TRBV14	TRBJ2-2
ASSVTGVSYEQY	TRBV25-1	TRBJ2-7
SVEVGGYQETQY	TRBV29-1	TRBJ2-5
ASSPGGAGYNEQF	TRBV2	TRBJ2-1
ASSLAGTSGGKLNKNIQY	TRBV7-2	TRBJ2-4
ATSSLGRSNDEQY	TRBV15	TRBJ2-7
SVLRPLNTEAF	TRBV29-1	TRBJ1-1
ASSPLPSTDTQY	TRBV5-1	TRBJ2-3
ASSLPGLAGLETQY	TRBV7-9	TRBJ2-5
ASSLDETQY	TRBV5-1	TRBJ2-5
SAGTGSRIYEQY	TRBV29-1	TRBJ2-7
ASSSSGEGETQY	TRBV28	TRBJ2-5
SVEAGAAVTDTQY	TRBV29-1	TRBJ2-3
ASSTNMGLAVF	TRBV7-2	TRBJ2-1
ASSPTNTGELF	TRBV27	TRBJ2-2
SVEVGYYSDSYEQY	TRBV29-1	TRBJ2-7
ASSVATDTQY	TRBV9	TRBJ2-3
ASSPGGGPFAGELF	TRBV14	TRBJ2-2
SGDRGNTEAF	TRBV29-1	TRBJ1-1
ASSGSRVTQY	TRBV19	TRBJ2-5
ASKSLAGPQSEQF	TRBV2	TRBJ2-1
ASSPGQGGTGELF	TRBV7-6	TRBJ2-2
AISEGTGGWNTEAF	TRBV10-3	TRBJ1-1
ASSRTSGEYNEQF	TRBV7-8	TRBJ2-1
ASAWGLVYEQY	TRBV12-5	TRBJ2-7
ASSQGLAGSYEQY	TRBV4-2	TRBJ2-7
ASSLYTSGSIEQF	TRBV5-1	TRBJ2-1
ASSRGLVPYEQY	TRBV28	TRBJ2-7
ASSLVVDTGELF	TRBV7-2	TRBJ2-2
ASSGGQGPPNTGELF	TRBV5-1	TRBJ2-2
ASSEWTGSYEQY	TRBV25-1	TRBJ2-7
ASSLGQNTGELF	TRBV5-1	TRBJ2-2
ASSPGTGSGYT	TRBV5-1	TRBJ1-2
AWSEQGLEEKLF	TRBV30	TRBJ1-4
ASSTGTGDGYGYT	TRBV5-1	TRBJ1-2
SVGQGTSGNTIY	TRBV29-1	TRBJ1-3
SVVHPQGATEAF	TRBV29-1	TRBJ1-1
ASSQDGPAGVAYNEQF	TRBV4-3	TRBJ2-1
ASSSSAGYQETQY	TRBV5-1	TRBJ2-5
ASSLARSPGETQY	TRBV5-1	TRBJ2-5
ASSSGHGQY	TRBV28	TRBJ2-7
ASSLVPASTDTQY	TRBV5-1	TRBJ2-3
ASSVGRDTEAF	TRBV7-9	TRBJ1-1
ASSRPWEETQY	TRBV7-2	TRBJ2-5
SGWDGRQY	TRBV29-1	TRBJ2-3
ASKGGGGYT	TRBV11-2	TRBJ1-2
ASRMVGRLNTEAF	TRBV28	TRBJ1-1
ASSQVGSMGEQY	TRBV14	TRBJ2-7
SATDTQY	TRBV29-1	TRBJ2-3